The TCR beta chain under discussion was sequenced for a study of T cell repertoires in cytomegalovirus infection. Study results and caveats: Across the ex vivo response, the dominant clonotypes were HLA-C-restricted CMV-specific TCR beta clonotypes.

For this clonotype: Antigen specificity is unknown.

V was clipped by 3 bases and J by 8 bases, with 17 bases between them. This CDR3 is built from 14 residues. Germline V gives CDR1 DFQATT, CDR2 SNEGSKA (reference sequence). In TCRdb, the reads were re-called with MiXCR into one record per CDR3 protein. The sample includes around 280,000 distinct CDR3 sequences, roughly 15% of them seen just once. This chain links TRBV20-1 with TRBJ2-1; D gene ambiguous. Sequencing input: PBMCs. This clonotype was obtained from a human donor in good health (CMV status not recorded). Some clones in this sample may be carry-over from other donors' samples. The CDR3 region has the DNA TGCAGTGCTAGCCCCGCCGGGCCGGTCCATGAGCAGTTCTTC. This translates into CSASPAGPVHEQFF.